This T cell receptor (beta chain) was captured by sequencing in a study of vaccination and CD4 T cells after COVID-19. Across the study: Overlapping spike peptides from SARS-CoV-2, HCoV-NL63, HCoV-OC43 and HCoV-229E served to stimulate the cells. Whole-study findings and limits: Researchers report that 304 of 307 vaccine-specific clones in convalescent patients proved spike mono-reactive. Of the reactive clones in convalescent patients, a median approximately 86% showed up only post-vaccination.

Stated treatment: roughly 10-day PBMC culture with coronavirus spike peptide pools or control peptides (ViraFEST assay). With respect to this clonotype: Its antigen is unidentified.

Trimming took off 1 base at V and 1 base at J, with 9 bases between the two ends. The CDR3 consists of 15 residues. The germline gives CDR1 SGHRS, CDR2 YFSETQ. The assay that was used to sequence DNA from cultured CD4+ T cells was the Oncomine TCR Beta short-read assay. Scientists extracted genomic DNA from CD4+ T cells grown in culture. TCRdb re-analysed the PCR reads in MiXCR, keeping a single row per CDR3 protein. Among approximately 19,000 distinct CDR3 sequences listed, around 43% were seen once. The sample was CD4+ T cells from blood, cultured in vitro. V and J are TRBV5-1 and TRBJ2-1, with D perhaps TRBD1 (6 bases). The source of this sequence is a human donor who had recovered from COVID-19. CDR3 bases: TGCGCCAGCAGCTTGAGACAGGCTTCCTACAATGAGCAGTTCTTC. Its protein is CASSLRQASYNEQFF.